This T cell receptor beta chain stems from a study of blood T cells in healthy people across ages. A J-beta primer mix and a sample-barcoded 5' primer were used in a second PCR of roughly 7 to 12 cycles. TCRdb independently ran MiXCR on the 5' RACE reads; one entry per CDR3 protein. The data contain 500,000 to 650,000 distinct CDR3 sequences, about a quarter of them singletons. Germline trimming cut 3 bases from V and 4 bases from J; bases unmatched to any gene: 4. The germline gives CDR1 SGHAT, CDR2 FQNNGV. The CDR3 consists of 15 residues. Each sample yielded at least 6 micrograms of PBMC total RNA. These data are also associated with another study on T cells of mothers and their children.

The source of this sequence is a boy between 2 and 10 years old in good health. J is TRBJ1-2 and V is TRBV11-2, with 11 bases matching TRBD1. Material: blood. The CDR3 DNA follows: TGTGCCAGCAGCTTGTGGACAGGGGGCGGCTATGGCTACACCTTC. Protein product: CASSLWTGGGYGYTF.